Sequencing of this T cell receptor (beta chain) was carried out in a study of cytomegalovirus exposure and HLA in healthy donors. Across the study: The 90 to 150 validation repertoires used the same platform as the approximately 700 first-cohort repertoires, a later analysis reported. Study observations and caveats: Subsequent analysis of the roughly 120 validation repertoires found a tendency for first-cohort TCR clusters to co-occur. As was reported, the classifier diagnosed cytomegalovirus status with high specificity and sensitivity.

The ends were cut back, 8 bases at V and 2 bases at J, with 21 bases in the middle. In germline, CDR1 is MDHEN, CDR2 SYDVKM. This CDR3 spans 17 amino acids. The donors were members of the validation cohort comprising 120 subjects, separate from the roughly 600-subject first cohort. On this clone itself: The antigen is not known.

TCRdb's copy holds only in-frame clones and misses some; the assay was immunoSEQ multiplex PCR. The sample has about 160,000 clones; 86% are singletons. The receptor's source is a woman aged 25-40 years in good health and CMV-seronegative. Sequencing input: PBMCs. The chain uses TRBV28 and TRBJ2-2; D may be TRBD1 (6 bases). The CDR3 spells CASHRLRGRGNTGELFF. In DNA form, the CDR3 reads TGTGCCAGCCATCGGCTCCGGGGCAGGGGAAACACCGGGGAGCTGTTTTTT.